This is a list of T cell receptor beta chains from one sample in a study of human T cells and chemical hapten exposure. TCRdb passed the RACE reads through MiXCR, listing each CDR3 protein once. The repertoire includes a few hundred thousand distinct CDR3 sequences, approximately 8.4% of them detected once, and 2% to 3% sits in the top ten. The source material was whole blood, sampled in connection with sensitization to the hapten diphenylcyclopropenone (DPC). These receptors were collected from a woman between 40 and 50 years old with alopecia areata. Some clones in this sample may be carry-over from other donors' samples. Each CDR3 is given with its conserved first and last residue. D genes are given only for firm matches. The size of a clone is reported for some rows only, either as once, few or many, or as a class for expanded clones.

TRBD2 TRBJ2-1 TRBV5-6 NA TGTGCCAGCAGCTTGGTGGCCTCCGGGAGGGAGCAGTTCTTC CASSLVASGREQFF
TRBD2 TRBJ2-2 TRBV19 NA TGTGCCAGTAGTGTCCCCCCTAGCGGGAGGAACACCGGGGAGCTGTTTTTT CASSVPPSGRNTGELFF
NA TRBJ2-2 TRBV7-8 NA TGTGCCAGTCAAGCCCGGCCCGACACCGGGGAGCTGTTTTTT CASQARPDTGELFF
TRBD1 TRBJ2-3 TRBV5-1 many TGCGCCAGCAGCTTGGGGACAGGGAAGACAGATACGCAGTATTTT CASSLGTGKTDTQYF
NA TRBJ2-1 TRBV24-1 few TGTGCCACCAGTGCGCCAGGGTCCTACAATGAGCAGTTCTTC CATSAPGSYNEQFF
TRBD1 TRBJ1-1 TRBV12-3/TRBV12-4 few TGTGCCAGCAGGACAGGACAGGGATGGAACACTGAAGCTTTCTTT CASRTGQGWNTEAFF
NA TRBJ2-7 TRBV20-1 NA TGCAGTGCTAGAGATGCGCCAGGGAGAAGCTACGAGCAGTACTTC CSARDAPGRSYEQYF
NA TRBJ2-3 TRBV5-1 few TGCGCCAGTTGGGGAGGTGCAAGCACAGATACGCAGTATTTT CASWGGASTDTQYF
TRBD1 TRBJ2-5 TRBV9 few TGTGCCAGCAGCGCCGCCGGGACAGGTTCGGAGACCCAGTACTTC CASSAAGTGSETQYF
TRBD1 TRBJ2-1 TRBV28 NA TGTGCCAGCAGTCCCGCGACAGGGGGCTTGAATGAGCAGTTCTTC CASSPATGGLNEQFF
TRBD2 TRBJ2-3 TRBV29-1 few TGCAGCGTTCCTAGCGGGAGAACAGATACGCAGTATTTT CSVPSGRTDTQYF
NA TRBJ1-1 TRBV14 NA TGTGCCAGCAGCCAATTGAGGGGAGTAGGAACTGAAGCTTTCTTT CASSQLRGVGTEAFF
NA TRBJ1-1 TRBV11-2 NA TGTGCCAGCAGCTTAGTTAGGGGGACTGAAGCTTTCTTT CASSLVRGTEAFF
TRBD2 TRBJ2-7 TRBV28 NA TGTGCCAGCAGTCCGATCGGACTAGCGGGAACCGGCGAGCAGTACTTC CASSPIGLAGTGEQYF
NA TRBJ2-5 TRBV28 many TGTGCCAGCAGTTTAAGGTCGAAAGAGACCCAGTACTTC CASSLRSKETQYF
NA TRBJ2-6 TRBV5-1 NA TGCGCCAGCAGCCAGGACCCGGGCTCTGGGGCCAACGTCCTGACTTTC CASSQDPGSGANVLTF
NA TRBJ2-5 TRBV25-1 few TGTGCCAGCAGTGAATTCTCCCTACCCCGGGACCAGTACTTC CASSEFSLPRDQYF
TRBD2 TRBJ2-3 TRBV20-1 NA TGCAGTGCTCCCCTTAGCGGGAGCGCAGATACGCAGTATTTT CSAPLSGSADTQYF
NA TRBJ2-6 TRBV27 many TGTGCCAGCAGTTTAATCGGGACAAGGGTTGGGGCCAACGTCCTGACTTTC CASSLIGTRVGANVLTF
NA TRBJ1-4 TRBV7-8 few TGTGCCAGCAGCGAGGGACTCTCTGAAAAACTGTTTTTT CASSEGLSEKLFF
NA TRBJ2-3 TRBV6-6 NA TGTGCCAGCAGTTATGGGGGGACAGCACCCACAGATACGCAGTATTTT CASSYGGTAPTDTQYF
TRBD1 TRBJ1-1 TRBV3-1 many TGTGCCAGCAGCTTTGGACAGGGACACACTGAAGCTTTCTTT CASSFGQGHTEAFF
NA TRBJ2-4 TRBV12-3/TRBV12-4 NA TGTGCCAGCAGTTCCCAGGACTCCCTGAAAAACATTCAGTACTTC CASSSQDSLKNIQYF
TRBD1 TRBJ2-7 TRBV12-5 few TGTGCTAGTATGGTAACAGGGGGCCACGAGCAGTACTTC CASMVTGGHEQYF
NA TRBJ2-7 TRBV7-9 many TGTGCCAGCAGCTTATCTCGCTTTAGTTTGGGTCTGTGGTTC CASSLSRFSLGLWF
TRBD2 TRBJ2-7 TRBV15 many TGTGCCACCAGCAGAGCAGCGGGAGGGAGAGAACAGTACTTC CATSRAAGGREQYF
NA TRBJ2-5 TRBV6-2/TRBV6-3 NA TGTGCCAGCAAGCCGCCCCAGTACCAAGAGACCCAGTACTTC CASKPPQYQETQYF
TRBD1 TRBJ1-1 TRBV2 NA TGTGCCAGCAGGGTCGGGACAGTGAACACTGAAGCTTTCTTT CASRVGTVNTEAFF
TRBD1 TRBJ1-1 TRBV28 few TGTGCCAGCAGTTCGCCGACAGGGGGAAACACTGAAGCTTTCTTT CASSSPTGGNTEAFF
TRBD1 TRBJ1-4 TRBV15 few TGTGCCACCAGCAGAGATAGGGGACAGGGATCTGAAAAACTGTTTTTT CATSRDRGQGSEKLFF
NA TRBJ2-5 TRBV6-1 many TGTGCCAGCAGTGAACAAGGGCAAGAGACCCAGTACTTC CASSEQGQETQYF
TRBD2 TRBJ2-1 TRBV20-1 NA TGCAGTGCCTCTAGCGGGAGCTCCTACAATGAGCAGTTCTTC CSASSGSSYNEQFF
NA TRBJ1-6 TRBV14 NA TGTGCCAGCAGAGTGGTAGATAATTCACCCCTCCACTTT CASRVVDNSPLHF
TRBD2 TRBJ2-5 TRBV10-3 few TGTGCCTCCAGGGGCGGGAGGGCCGTGGAGACCCAGTACTTC CASRGGRAVETQYF
NA TRBJ1-6 TRBV24-1 few TGTGCCACCAGTGATCCACGACAGAATTCACCCCTCCACTTT CATSDPRQNSPLHF
TRBD2 TRBJ2-7 TRBV20-1 NA TGCAGTGCTAGGGGACTAGCGGGAGATGGGGAGCAGTACTTC CSARGLAGDGEQYF